These T cell receptor beta chains were read from a single sample in a study of shared clonotypes between healthy human individuals. The assay was immunoSEQ multiplex PCR, and TCRdb's table has in-frame clones only and misses some. The sample has about 1.9 million clones, 90% to 95% seen once. The sample consisted of naive CD8+ T cells from PBMCs. These receptors all stem from a man between 18 and 29 years old in good health. Some clones in this sample may be carry-over from other donors' samples. Both conserved end residues are part of each CDR3. A D gene is named only where the DNA matches it firmly. Rows may omit the clone size; those that give it use once, few, many or a size class.

j_gene: TRBJ2-7; d_gene: TRBD1; abundance: NA; v_gene: TRBV19; CDR3aa: CASSLGQGASYEQYF; CDR3nt: TGTGCCAGTAGTTTAGGACAGGGGGCCAGCTACGAGCAGTACTTC
j_gene: TRBJ2-7; d_gene: TRBD2; abundance: few; v_gene: TRBV6-1; CDR3aa: CASSVASGRPHEQYF; CDR3nt: TGTGCCAGCAGTGTGGCTAGCGGGAGGCCTCACGAGCAGTACTTC
j_gene: TRBJ2-1; d_gene: NA; abundance: NA; v_gene: TRBV4-1; CDR3aa: CASSQQPSLGAIYNEQFF; CDR3nt: TGCGCCAGCAGCCAACAACCTAGCTTAGGGGCCATTTACAATGAGCAGTTCTTC
j_gene: TRBJ2-7; d_gene: NA; abundance: NA; v_gene: TRBV5-4; CDR3aa: CASSPTENYEQYF; CDR3nt: TGTGCCAGCAGCCCGACAGAGAACTACGAGCAGTACTTC
j_gene: TRBJ2-7; d_gene: NA; abundance: NA; v_gene: TRBV4-1; CDR3aa: CASSQLTTELSSYEQYF; CDR3nt: TGCGCCAGCAGCCAACTAACGACAGAACTCTCCTCCTACGAGCAGTACTTC
j_gene: TRBJ1-1; d_gene: NA; abundance: NA; v_gene: TRBV19; CDR3aa: CASSIEWDTSLNTEAFF; CDR3nt: TGTGCCAGTAGTATAGAGTGGGACACCTCATTGAACACTGAAGCTTTCTTT
j_gene: TRBJ2-5; d_gene: NA; abundance: NA; v_gene: TRBV28; CDR3aa: CASSLHLTDPGETQYF; CDR3nt: TGTGCCAGCAGTTTACACCTGACGGACCCCGGGGAGACCCAGTACTTC
j_gene: TRBJ1-6; d_gene: NA; abundance: NA; v_gene: TRBV4-2; CDR3aa: CASSLGPGGNSPLHF; CDR3nt: TGTGCCAGCAGCTTAGGCCCCGGTGGGAATTCACCCCTCCACTTT
j_gene: TRBJ1-3; d_gene: TRBD1; abundance: NA; v_gene: TRBV5-1; CDR3aa: CASSLDRAFGNTIYF; CDR3nt: TGCGCCAGCAGCCTGGACAGGGCGTTCGGAAACACCATATATTTT
j_gene: TRBJ2-7; d_gene: TRBD2; abundance: NA; v_gene: TRBV7-9; CDR3aa: CASSFVTSGKHEQYF; CDR3nt: TGTGCCAGCAGCTTTGTGACTAGCGGGAAACACGAGCAGTACTTC
j_gene: TRBJ2-1; d_gene: TRBD2; abundance: NA; v_gene: TRBV19; CDR3aa: CASSIVGGGDEQFF; CDR3nt: TGTGCCAGTAGTATAGTCGGCGGGGGGGATGAGCAGTTCTTC
j_gene: TRBJ2-5; d_gene: NA; abundance: NA; v_gene: TRBV11-2; CDR3aa: CASSLEYSQETQYF; CDR3nt: TGTGCCAGCAGCTTAGAGTACAGTCAAGAGACCCAGTACTTC
j_gene: TRBJ1-1; d_gene: NA; abundance: NA; v_gene: TRBV9; CDR3aa: CASSVAGLTNTEAFF; CDR3nt: TGTGCCAGCAGCGTAGCCGGGCTCACGAACACTGAAGCTTTCTTT
j_gene: TRBJ2-7; d_gene: NA; abundance: NA; v_gene: TRBV27; CDR3aa: CASSTHRLGTLYEQYF; CDR3nt: TGTGCCAGCAGTACCCATCGTTTGGGGACGCTCTACGAGCAGTACTTC
j_gene: TRBJ1-5; d_gene: NA; abundance: NA; v_gene: TRBV4-1; CDR3aa: CASNPQDLPGNQPQHF; CDR3nt: TGCGCCAGCAACCCACAGGACCTTCCGGGGAATCAGCCCCAGCATTTT
j_gene: TRBJ2-7; d_gene: NA; abundance: NA; v_gene: TRBV4-1; CDR3aa: CASRPLGGAAYEQYF; CDR3nt: TGCGCCAGCAGGCCCTTAGGGGGGGCCGCCTACGAGCAGTACTTC
j_gene: TRBJ2-1; d_gene: TRBD2; abundance: NA; v_gene: TRBV11-3; CDR3aa: CASSLSELAEGVGHEQFF; CDR3nt: TGTGCCAGCAGCTTGTCGGAACTAGCGGAGGGGGTTGGCCATGAGCAGTTCTTC
j_gene: TRBJ1-1; d_gene: TRBD1; abundance: NA; v_gene: TRBV6-4; CDR3aa: CASSPGTGGGFTEAFF; CDR3nt: TGTGCCAGCAGTCCCGGGACAGGGGGCGGTTTCACTGAAGCTTTCTTT
j_gene: TRBJ2-1; d_gene: TRBD2; abundance: NA; v_gene: TRBV11-2; CDR3aa: CASSRPGLAGYNEQFF; CDR3nt: TGTGCCAGCAGCCGACCGGGACTAGCGGGGTACAATGAGCAGTTCTTC
j_gene: TRBJ2-2; d_gene: NA; abundance: NA; v_gene: TRBV27; CDR3aa: CASSWGTRANTGELFF; CDR3nt: TGTGCCAGCAGTTGGGGGACAAGAGCGAACACCGGGGAGCTGTTTTTT
j_gene: TRBJ2-7; d_gene: NA; abundance: NA; v_gene: TRBV11-2; CDR3aa: CASSLVSTTSGSEQYF; CDR3nt: TGTGCCAGCAGCTTAGTCTCTACTACCTCCGGCAGCGAGCAGTACTTC
j_gene: TRBJ2-7; d_gene: NA; abundance: NA; v_gene: TRBV9; CDR3aa: CASSVAGRMHEQYF; CDR3nt: TGTGCCAGCAGCGTAGCGGGCCGTATGCACGAGCAGTACTTC
j_gene: TRBJ1-6; d_gene: TRBD1; abundance: NA; v_gene: TRBV15; CDR3aa: CATSRARGDSPLHF; CDR3nt: TGTGCCACCAGCAGAGCCAGGGGGGACTCACCCCTCCACTTT
j_gene: TRBJ2-7; d_gene: TRBD1; abundance: NA; v_gene: TRBV5-4; CDR3aa: CASSRDRGGYEQYF; CDR3nt: TGTGCCAGCAGCAGGGACAGGGGAGGATACGAGCAGTACTTC
j_gene: TRBJ2-7; d_gene: NA; abundance: NA; v_gene: TRBV6-6; CDR3aa: CASSPGGEQYF; CDR3nt: TGTGCCAGCAGCCCTGGTGGCGAGCAGTACTTC
j_gene: TRBJ1-5; d_gene: TRBD1; abundance: NA; v_gene: TRBV19; CDR3aa: CASSEGGGPQHF; CDR3nt: TGTGCCAGTAGTGAAGGGGGCGGGCCCCAGCATTTT
j_gene: TRBJ2-2; d_gene: TRBD2; abundance: NA; v_gene: TRBV28; CDR3aa: CASSLWGLADTGELFF; CDR3nt: TGTGCCAGCAGTTTGTGGGGACTAGCGGACACCGGGGAGCTGTTTTTT
j_gene: TRBJ2-7; d_gene: TRBD1; abundance: NA; v_gene: TRBV5-1; CDR3aa: CASSPGTGLHEQYF; CDR3nt: TGCGCCAGCAGCCCCGGGACAGGGCTCCACGAGCAGTACTTC
j_gene: TRBJ1-2; d_gene: NA; abundance: NA; v_gene: TRBV6-5; CDR3aa: CASQSEHGYTF; CDR3nt: TGTGCCTCCCAAAGCGAGCATGGCTACACCTTC
j_gene: TRBJ2-1; d_gene: TRBD1; abundance: NA; v_gene: TRBV4-1; CDR3aa: CASSQRPPDREGDNEQFF; CDR3nt: TGCGCCAGCAGCCAAAGGCCCCCCGACAGGGAAGGGGACAATGAGCAGTTCTTC
j_gene: TRBJ1-1; d_gene: NA; abundance: NA; v_gene: TRBV6-5; CDR3aa: CASSYSSLGDTEAFF; CDR3nt: TGTGCCAGCAGTTACTCGAGTCTGGGGGACACTGAAGCTTTCTTT
j_gene: TRBJ2-7; d_gene: TRBD1; abundance: NA; v_gene: TRBV9; CDR3aa: CASSPPHAGGRSYEQYF; CDR3nt: TGTGCCAGCAGCCCCCCCCACGCAGGGGGAAGGAGTTACGAGCAGTACTTC
j_gene: TRBJ2-7; d_gene: NA; abundance: NA; v_gene: TRBV27; CDR3aa: CASRSGYEQYF; CDR3nt: TGTGCCAGCAGATCCGGTTACGAGCAGTACTTC
j_gene: TRBJ2-3; d_gene: TRBD2; abundance: NA; v_gene: TRBV9; CDR3aa: CASSEHGTSGFTDTQYF; CDR3nt: TGTGCCAGCAGCGAACATGGGACTAGCGGTTTCACAGATACGCAGTATTTT
j_gene: TRBJ1-5; d_gene: NA; abundance: once; v_gene: TRBV27; CDR3aa: CATKHGGSHQPQHF; CDR3nt: TGTGCCACCAAGCATGGGGGTTCTCATCAGCCCCAGCATTTT
j_gene: TRBJ2-2; d_gene: NA; abundance: NA; v_gene: TRBV4-1; CDR3aa: CASSQRQAGELFF; CDR3nt: TGCGCCAGCAGCCAAAGACAGGCCGGGGAGCTGTTTTTT
j_gene: TRBJ2-2; d_gene: TRBD1; abundance: NA; v_gene: TRBV19; CDR3aa: CASSLRTGEGTGELFF; CDR3nt: TGTGCCAGTAGTCTCCGCACAGGGGAAGGGACCGGGGAGCTGTTTTTT
j_gene: TRBJ2-2; d_gene: NA; abundance: NA; v_gene: TRBV9; CDR3aa: CASSVATGGQGLSTGELFF; CDR3nt: TGTGCCAGCAGCGTAGCCACAGGTGGGCAGGGGCTGAGCACCGGGGAGCTGTTTTTT
j_gene: TRBJ1-5; d_gene: NA; abundance: few; v_gene: TRBV19; CDR3aa: CASSTSMGQPQHF; CDR3nt: TGTGCCAGTAGTACGAGTATGGGCCAGCCCCAGCATTTT
j_gene: TRBJ1-1; d_gene: NA; abundance: NA; v_gene: TRBV6-1; CDR3aa: CASSETVNTEAFF; CDR3nt: TGTGCCAGCAGTGAGACAGTTAACACTGAAGCTTTCTTT
j_gene: TRBJ2-7; d_gene: NA; abundance: NA; v_gene: TRBV9; CDR3aa: CASSVATDSSYEQYF; CDR3nt: TGTGCCAGCAGCGTAGCTACGGACTCCTCCTACGAGCAGTACTTC
j_gene: TRBJ2-7; d_gene: TRBD2; abundance: NA; v_gene: TRBV7-2; CDR3aa: CASSLDAGIAGVWSYEQYF; CDR3nt: TGTGCCAGCAGCTTAGATGCCGGGATAGCGGGAGTTTGGTCCTACGAGCAGTACTTC
j_gene: TRBJ2-1; d_gene: NA; abundance: NA; v_gene: TRBV28; CDR3aa: CASRGFHEQFF; CDR3nt: TGTGCCAGCCGGGGGTTTCATGAGCAGTTCTTC
j_gene: TRBJ2-1; d_gene: NA; abundance: NA; v_gene: TRBV11-2; CDR3aa: CASSFREIEQFF; CDR3nt: TGTGCCAGCAGCTTTCGGGAGATCGAGCAGTTCTTC
j_gene: TRBJ2-2; d_gene: NA; abundance: NA; v_gene: TRBV7-3; CDR3aa: CASSLTGGPNTGELFF; CDR3nt: TGTGCCAGCAGCTTAACTGGCGGCCCGAACACCGGGGAGCTGTTTTTT
j_gene: TRBJ2-7; d_gene: NA; abundance: NA; v_gene: TRBV7-9; CDR3aa: CASSPTRADTYEQYF; CDR3nt: TGTGCCAGCAGCCCAACCCGTGCGGACACTTACGAGCAGTACTTC
j_gene: TRBJ2-7; d_gene: NA; abundance: NA; v_gene: TRBV13; CDR3aa: CASSTRTAEQYF; CDR3nt: TGTGCCAGCAGCACTAGGACTGCAGAGCAGTACTTC
j_gene: TRBJ2-7; d_gene: NA; abundance: once; v_gene: TRBV5-4; CDR3aa: CASSALDRGGNYEQYF; CDR3nt: TGTGCCAGCAGCGCCCTCGACAGGGGAGGGAACTACGAGCAGTACTTC
j_gene: TRBJ1-2; d_gene: TRBD1; abundance: NA; v_gene: TRBV10-3; CDR3aa: CAISSPGQDNYGYTF; CDR3nt: TGTGCCATCAGCTCCCCGGGACAGGATAACTATGGCTACACCTTC
j_gene: TRBJ2-1; d_gene: NA; abundance: NA; v_gene: TRBV29-1; CDR3aa: CSGGGSYNEQFF; CDR3nt: TGCAGCGGGGGCGGCTCCTACAATGAGCAGTTCTTC
j_gene: TRBJ2-7; d_gene: TRBD1; abundance: NA; v_gene: TRBV7-8; CDR3aa: CASSPWRTGTAVEQYF; CDR3nt: TGTGCCAGCAGCCCATGGAGGACAGGGACTGCGGTCGAGCAGTACTTC
j_gene: TRBJ1-1; d_gene: NA; abundance: NA; v_gene: TRBV6-5; CDR3aa: CASSYSEGVSVEAFF; CDR3nt: TGTGCCAGCAGTTACTCTGAAGGAGTGAGTGTTGAAGCTTTCTTT
j_gene: TRBJ2-2; d_gene: NA; abundance: NA; v_gene: TRBV28; CDR3aa: CASRDTGNTGELFF; CDR3nt: TGTGCCAGCAGAGATACAGGGAACACCGGGGAGCTGTTTTTT
j_gene: TRBJ1-2; d_gene: NA; abundance: NA; v_gene: TRBV28; CDR3aa: CASTPSRGLVYGYTF; CDR3nt: TGTGCCAGCACCCCATCGAGGGGTTTGGTCTATGGCTACACCTTC
j_gene: TRBJ2-1; d_gene: NA; abundance: NA; v_gene: TRBV28; CDR3aa: CASSSPGPFTLSVHEQFF; CDR3nt: TGTGCCAGCAGTTCTCCGGGACCCTTCACCCTTTCGGTCCATGAGCAGTTCTTC
j_gene: TRBJ1-1; d_gene: TRBD1; abundance: few; v_gene: TRBV9; CDR3aa: CASSPRTGALTEAFF; CDR3nt: TGTGCCAGCAGCCCTCGGACAGGGGCCCTCACTGAAGCTTTCTTT
j_gene: TRBJ1-2; d_gene: NA; abundance: NA; v_gene: TRBV4-3; CDR3aa: CASSQGIRSGGYTF; CDR3nt: TGCGCCAGCAGCCAAGGGATCCGTTCGGGGGGCTACACCTTC
j_gene: TRBJ2-7; d_gene: TRBD2; abundance: NA; v_gene: TRBV7-8; CDR3aa: CASSPLGLAGVEQYF; CDR3nt: TGTGCCAGCAGCCCGCTCGGACTAGCGGGAGTTGAGCAGTACTTC
j_gene: TRBJ2-1; d_gene: TRBD2; abundance: NA; v_gene: TRBV28; CDR3aa: CASSTTSGRQQFF; CDR3nt: TGTGCCAGCAGCACGACTAGCGGGAGGCAGCAGTTCTTC
j_gene: TRBJ2-7; d_gene: TRBD2; abundance: NA; v_gene: TRBV4-3; CDR3aa: CASSQESLAGYEQYF; CDR3nt: TGCGCCAGCAGCCAAGAAAGTCTAGCGGGCTACGAGCAGTACTTC